The 17 T cell receptor beta chains below were found in one sample sequenced in a study of cytomegalovirus exposure and HLA in healthy donors (dated by TCRdb to between 2016 and 2019). Libraries were made using the immunoSEQ multiplex PCR assay. TCRdb provides this immuneACCESS table in a form limited to in-frame rearrangements. Some clones are lacking; in checked studies, under half of them reflect an unresolved V gene, and why the rest are absent is not known. The sample yields 70,000 or so clones; roughly 93% were counted once. The ten biggest clones cover roughly 0.94% of the sample. Sequencing used PBMCs. The receptors were gathered from a woman aged 18-35 years in good health and CMV-seronegative.

The chain is built from TRBV1 and TRBJ1-1; the DNA was not used to check the table's D call, TRBD1. TRBV1 counts as a pseudogene. The CDR3 spans 17 residues. CDR3 amino acids: CTSSQDSRTGMNTEAFF. The CDR3 DNA is TGCACCAGCAGCCAAGATAGTAGGACAGGGATGAACACTGAAGCTTTCTTT.

The chain carries TRBV6-4 and TRBJ2-1; D is unclear. CDR1 is MRHNA, CDR2 SNTAGT, per germline. Trimming took off 4 bases at V and 0 bases at J, with 10 bases between the two ends. CDR3 length equals 15 residues. The CDR3 here is CASSVAESSYNEQFF. CDR3 bases: TGTGCCAGCAGTGTGGCGGAAAGCTCCTACAATGAGCAGTTCTTC.

This clone occurred once. The CDR3, as DNA: TGTGCCAGCAGCGTAGCGATAGCGGGATCCCCGGAGCAGTTCTTC. It codes for CASSVAIAGSPEQFF. The chain employs TRBV9 and TRBJ2-1, with 8 positions matching TRBD2. V shed 0 bases, J shed 10 bases, and the junction held 9 bases outside the gene matches. Germline lookup yields CDR1 SGDLS and CDR2 YYNGEE. CDR3 size: 15 residues.

The chain uses TRBV6-5 and TRBJ1-6; D ambiguous. Trimming left V 2 bases short and J 10 bases short, with 15 bases between. Germline V gene lookup returns CDR1 MNHEY and CDR2 SVGAGI. This CDR3 spans 15 amino acids. The CDR3 sequence is CASSYRGVPASPLHF. Written as DNA, the CDR3 is TGTGCCAGCAGTTACCGCGGGGTTCCTGCGTCACCCCTCCACTTT.

The chain couples TRBV9 to TRBJ2-4; a weak D match, TRBD2 (6 bases). Trimming took off 0 bases at V and 1 base at J, with 14 bases between the two ends. CDR1 SGDLS and CDR2 YYNGEE come from the germline V gene. CDR3 length equals 17 residues. CDR3 bases: TGTGCCAGCAGCGTAGATCCGGGGACTGGGGCCAAAAACATTCAGTACTTC. This codes for CASSVDPGTGAKNIQYF.

CDR3 sequence: CASSLGRASSYEQYF. CDR3 DNA: TGTGCCAGCAGCTTAGGCAGGGCCAGCTCCTACGAGCAGTACTTC. V and J are TRBV13 and TRBJ2-7, with D perhaps TRBD1 (5 bases). The length of the CDR3 is 15 residues. Germline V gene sequence: CDR1 PRHDT, CDR2 FYEKMQ (reference sequence). Between the trimmed V and J ends, which lost 0 bases and 0 bases, there was a span of 9 bases. Together with reference TRBV13 and TRBJ2-7, the CDR3 gives the full variable domain: AAGVIQSPRHLIKEKRETATLKCYPIPRHDTVYWYQQGPGQDPQFLISFYEKMQSDKGSIPDRFSAQQFSDYHSELNMSSLELGDSALYFCASSLGRASSYEQYFGPGTRLTVT.

This clone has just one count. The chain has TRBV13 and TRBJ1-3, with unresolved D. Per germline, CDR1 PRHDT and CDR2 FYEKMQ (reference sequence). The CDR3 runs 13 residues. With 0 bases removed from V and 9 bases from J, the gap between germline ends came to 9 bases. This CDR3 is CASSLGTGSTIYF. The CDR3 DNA is TGTGCCAGCAGCTTAGGCACGGGATCCACCATATATTTT.

This clone has more than one count but fewer than ten. J is TRBJ2-7 and V is TRBV29-1; 9 bases align to TRBD2. CDR1 SQVTM and CDR2 ANQGSEA come from the germline V gene. V dropped 4 bases and J dropped 2; count of bases not matched to a gene: 6. The CDR3 spans 14 residues. CDR3 region: CSVVLAGRPYEQYF. CDR3 coding DNA: TGCAGCGTTGTCCTAGCGGGAAGACCCTACGAGCAGTACTTC.

The rearrangement joins TRBV2 to TRBJ2-3, with 8 positions matching TRBD2. The CDR3 contains 15 residues. The germline V gene has CDR1 SNHLY and CDR2 FYNNEI. V shed 6 bases and J 4 bases; nucleotides not matched to a gene: 9. The CDR3 region is CASSDPGLEADTQYF. CDR3 nucleotide sequence: TGTGCCAGCAGCGACCCGGGACTAGAGGCAGATACGCAGTATTTT. Full variable domain (remainder filled in from reference TRBV2 and TRBJ2-3): EPEVTQTPSHQVTQMGQEVILRCVPISNHLYFYWYRQILGQKVEFLVSFYNNEISEKSEIFDDQFSVERPDGSNFTLKIRSTKLEDSAMYFCASSDPGLEADTQYFGPGTRLTVL.

This chain uses TRBV7-9 with TRBJ1-4; 9 bases are shared with TRBD1. CDR3 length: 19 amino acids. Germline loops: CDR1 SEHNR, CDR2 FQNEAQ (reference sequence). J was trimmed by 0 bases and V by 5 bases; bases with no gene match: 13. The CDR3 sequence: CASSPPTGGGTSTNEKLFF. DNA of the CDR3: TGTGCCAGCAGCCCGCCGACAGGGGGAGGAACTTCAACTAATGAAAAACTGTTTTTT. Using reference TRBV7-9 and TRBJ1-4 for the parts outside the CDR3, the full variable domain is DTGVSQNPRHKITKRGQNVTFRCDPISEHNRLYWYRQTLGQGPEFLTYFQNEAQLEKSRLLSDRFSAERPKGSFSTLEIQRTEQGDSAMYLCASSPPTGGGTSTNEKLFFGSGTQLSVL.

The count of this clone is one. CDR3 sequence reads: CASSDSPSTDTQYF. The DNA of the CDR3 is TGTGCCAGCAGCGACTCCCCTAGCACAGATACGCAGTATTTT. The rearrangement joins TRBV2 to TRBJ2-3, with D hard to call. Germline lookup yields CDR1 SNHLY and CDR2 FYNNEI. Trimming shortened V by 6 bases and J by 0 bases, and 10 bases separated the two germline ends. The CDR3 contains 14 residues.

In its sample, this clone was seen once. The chain couples TRBV6-6 to TRBJ2-1; 7 bases agree with TRBD2. Germline V CDR1 and CDR2: MNHNY, SVGAGI (reference sequence). J was trimmed by 7 bases and V by 2 bases; bases with no gene match: 11. This CDR3 contains 16 residues. This CDR3 reads CASSYRGGSPFNEQFF. As DNA, the CDR3 is TGTGCCAGCAGTTACCGGGGCGGGAGTCCTTTTAATGAGCAGTTCTTC.

This clone appeared once. The chain uses TRBV10-2 and TRBJ2-1, with D maybe TRBD1 (5 bases). This CDR3 is 13 amino acids long. V lost 6 bases, J lost 3 bases, and 9 bases lay in between. Germline values: CDR1 WSHSY, CDR2 SAAADI. The CDR3 loop is CASRAGNYNEQFF. For the CDR3, the DNA is TGCGCCAGCAGGGCAGGGAACTACAATGAGCAGTTCTTC.

In DNA form, the CDR3 reads TGTGCCAGCAGCTTAGGGTCTGGGACAGAAAACACCGGGGAGCTGTTTTTT. This codes for CASSLGSGTENTGELFF. V usage is TRBV7-6 and J usage is TRBJ2-2; TRBD1 aligns across 7 bases. The CDR3 is 17 amino acids. The ends lost 1 base at V and 2 bases at J; junction bases unmatched: 7. Germline V gene data show CDR1 as SGHVS and CDR2 as FNYEAQ.

This chain connects TRBV6-1 to TRBJ1-2; 11 bases line up with TRBD1. Germline V lookup: CDR1 MNHNS, CDR2 SASEGT. The length of the CDR3 is 17 residues. The J segment lost 2 bases and the V segment lost 4 bases, leaving 9 bases of the junction unmatched. The CDR3 loop is CASSGGQGDFLNYGYTF. CDR3 bases: TGTGCCAGCAGTGGGGGACAGGGGGACTTCCTAAACTATGGCTACACCTTC.

The chain recombines TRBV11-2 with TRBJ2-7; 9 positions match TRBD1. J gave up 4 bases and V 4 bases, and 2 bases lay outside the gene matches. CDR1 SGHAT and CDR2 FQNNGV come from the germline V gene. The CDR3 sequence is 13 residues long. The CDR3 DNA reads TGTGCCAGCAGCTGGACAGGGGATTACGAGCAGTACTTC. It codes for CASSWTGDYEQYF.

The V and J genes are TRBV11-2 and TRBJ1-3, with 9 bases identical to TRBD1. This CDR3 is built from 16 residues. V shed 3 bases and J 1 base; nucleotides not matched to a gene: 4. Germline values: CDR1 SGHAT, CDR2 FQNNGV. CDR3 sequence reads: CASSLGTGRSGNTIYF. Written as DNA, the CDR3 is TGTGCCAGCAGCTTGGGGACAGGGCGATCTGGAAACACCATATATTTT.